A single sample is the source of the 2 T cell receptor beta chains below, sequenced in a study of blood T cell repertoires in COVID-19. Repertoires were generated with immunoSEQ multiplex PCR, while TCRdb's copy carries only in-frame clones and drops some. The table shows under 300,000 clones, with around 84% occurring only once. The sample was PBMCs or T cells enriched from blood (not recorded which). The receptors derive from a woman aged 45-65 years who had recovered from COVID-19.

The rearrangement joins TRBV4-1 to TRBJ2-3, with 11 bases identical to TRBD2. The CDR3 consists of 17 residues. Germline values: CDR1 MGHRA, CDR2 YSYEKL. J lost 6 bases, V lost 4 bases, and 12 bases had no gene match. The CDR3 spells CASSPMGTSGSLDTQYF. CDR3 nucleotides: TGCGCCAGCAGCCCCATGGGAACTAGCGGGAGTCTGGATACGCAGTATTTT.

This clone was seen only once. CDR3 protein: CASSGEGAVGYTF. CDR3 DNA: TGTGCCAGCTCGGGGGAAGGGGCTGTTGGCTACACCTTC. The rearrangement uses TRBV12-3 or TRBV12-4 and TRBJ1-2, with a possible D match to TRBD1 (5 bases). Trimming pared 8 bases from V and 7 bases from J, leaving 17 bases between. The CDR3 is 13 amino acids.